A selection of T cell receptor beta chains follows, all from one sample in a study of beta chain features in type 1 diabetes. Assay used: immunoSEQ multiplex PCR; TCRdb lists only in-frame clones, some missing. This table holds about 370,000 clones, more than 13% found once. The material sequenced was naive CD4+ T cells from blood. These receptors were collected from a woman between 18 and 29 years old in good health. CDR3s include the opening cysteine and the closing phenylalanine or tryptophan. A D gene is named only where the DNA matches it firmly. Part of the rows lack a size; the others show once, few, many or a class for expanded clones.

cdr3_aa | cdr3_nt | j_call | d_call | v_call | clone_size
CASSLGLAGTYEQYF | TGTGCCAGCAGTTTAGGACTAGCGGGGACCTACGAGCAGTACTTC | TRBJ2-7 | TRBD2 | TRBV11-2 | .
CASSLRESSYNEQFF | TGTGCCAGCAGCTTACGGGAAAGCTCCTACAATGAGCAGTTCTTC | TRBJ2-1 | . | TRBV11-1 | few
CASSLRPGGNNEQYF | TGTGCCAGCAGCTTACGGCCAGGGGGCAACAACGAGCAGTACTTC | TRBJ2-7 | TRBD1 | TRBV7-3 | .
CAWQGQGVYGYTF | TGTGCCTGGCAGGGACAGGGGGTCTATGGCTACACCTTC | TRBJ1-2 | TRBD1 | TRBV30 | .
CASSPSGLAGTGELFF | TGTGCCAGCAGCCCCTCGGGACTAGCGGGAACCGGGGAGCTGTTTTTT | TRBJ2-2 | TRBD2 | TRBV7-9 | .
CASSSMTGTETQYF | TGTGCCAGCAGCTCCATGACAGGGACGGAGACCCAGTACTTC | TRBJ2-5 | TRBD1 | TRBV11-2 | few
CASSRRTSYEQYF | TGTGCCAGCAGCCGACGGACTAGCTACGAGCAGTACTTC | TRBJ2-7 | TRBD2 | TRBV6-6 | .
CASSLGSPGVGYEQYF | TGTGCCAGCAGCTTAGGGTCCCCGGGAGTCGGCTACGAGCAGTACTTC | TRBJ2-7 | . | TRBV7-2 | few
CASHSGSYEQYF | TGTGCCAGTCACAGCGGGAGCTACGAGCAGTACTTC | TRBJ2-7 | TRBD2 | TRBV6-6 | few
CASSLGVSGPGDEQYF | TGTGCCAGCAGTTTAGGTGTCAGCGGACCGGGGGACGAGCAGTACTTC | TRBJ2-7 | . | TRBV28 | .
CASSHPGDQPQHF | TGTGCCAGCAGCCATCCAGGGGATCAGCCCCAGCATTTT | TRBJ1-5 | . | TRBV7-6 | few
CATGASGANVLTF | TGTGCCACCGGTGCTTCTGGGGCCAACGTCCTGACTTTC | TRBJ2-6 | . | TRBV2 | few
CAWTGMMNTEAFF | TGTGCCTGGACAGGGATGATGAACACTGAAGCTTTCTTT | TRBJ1-1 | . | TRBV30 | few
CASSEALGTGFTKQYF | TGTGCCAGCAGTGAAGCGCTCGGGACAGGGTTTACGAAGCAGTACTTC | TRBJ2-7 | TRBD1 | TRBV2 | few
CASSGTRLNNEQFF | TGTGCCAGCAGTGGAACTCGACTCAACAATGAGCAGTTCTTC | TRBJ2-1 | . | TRBV6-1 | .
CASSLDKREYF | TGTGCCAGCAGTCTTGACAAGAGGGAGTACTTC | TRBJ2-5 | . | TRBV6-6 | .
CASSLGPVWFGLFF | TGTGCCAGCAGCTTAGGTCCAGTGTGGTTTGGGCTGTTTTTT | TRBJ2-2 | . | TRBV7-2 | few
CASSYSGRISTDTQYF | TGTGCCAGCAGTTACTCGGGCAGGATTAGCACAGATACGCAGTATTTT | TRBJ2-3 | . | TRBV6-5 | .
CASSVVGVGNYGYTF | TGTGCCAGCAGCGTAGTCGGGGTCGGGAACTATGGCTACACCTTC | TRBJ1-2 | . | TRBV9 | .
CSASIALGGYF | TGCAGTGCTAGCATAGCGTTGGGGGGGTATTTT | TRBJ2-3 | . | TRBV20-1 | .
CASSLGLGGGRGYTF | TGTGCCAGCAGCCTCGGACTTGGAGGGGGCCGTGGCTACACCTTC | TRBJ1-2 | TRBD1 | TRBV5-4 | .
CASGRGSGNTIYF | TGTGCCAGCGGTAGAGGCTCTGGAAACACCATATATTTT | TRBJ1-3 | . | TRBV2 | .
CASSGGVGYTF | TGTGCCAGCAGTGGGGGGGTTGGCTACACCTTC | TRBJ1-2 | . | TRBV6-5 | .
CAIGRTEAFF | TGTGCCATCGGGAGGACTGAAGCTTTCTTT | TRBJ1-1 | . | TRBV28 | .
CASSSPGLRTYNEQFF | TGTGCCAGCAGCTCCCCGGGACTAAGAACCTACAATGAGCAGTTCTTC | TRBJ2-1 | TRBD2 | TRBV7-9 | .
CSVSRDRGYEQYF | TGCAGCGTCTCCCGGGACAGGGGCTACGAGCAGTACTTC | TRBJ2-7 | TRBD1 | TRBV29-1 | few
CAWTREERQPQHF | TGTGCCTGGACCCGAGAGGAGCGTCAGCCCCAGCATTTT | TRBJ1-5 | . | TRBV30 | .
CASSLLGEETQYF | TGTGCCAGCAGTTTACTGGGAGAAGAGACCCAGTACTTC | TRBJ2-5 | . | TRBV28 | .
CASSLGGSASEQFF | TGCGCCAGCAGCTTGGGCGGCTCCGCCAGTGAGCAGTTCTTC | TRBJ2-1 | . | TRBV5-1 | few
CASSPRLAGDSGANVLTF | TGCGCCAGCAGTCCCAGACTAGCGGGGGACTCTGGGGCCAACGTCCTGACTTTC | TRBJ2-6 | TRBD2 | TRBV4-3 | .
CASSKFKTSDYNEQFF | TGTGCCAGCAGCAAATTTAAGACTAGCGACTACAATGAGCAGTTCTTC | TRBJ2-1 | . | TRBV21-1 | few
CSLEEYPSGGYTF | TGCAGCCTTGAAGAATATCCTTCCGGGGGCTACACCTTC | TRBJ1-2 | . | TRBV29-1 | few
CASSEQRERQETQYF | TGTGCCAGCAGTGAACAGCGGGAGAGACAAGAGACCCAGTACTTC | TRBJ2-5 | TRBD2 | TRBV2 | .
CASSPTAASRLQETQYF | TGTGCCAGCAGCCCTACAGCGGCATCCCGTCTCCAAGAGACCCAGTACTTC | TRBJ2-5 | . | TRBV7-3 | .
CASKRQEIRSGNTIYF | TGTGCCAGCAAGCGACAGGAGATCCGCTCTGGAAACACCATATATTTT | TRBJ1-3 | . | TRBV28 | few
CASSLAWTGVNEQFF | TGTGCCAGCAGCCTAGCGTGGACAGGGGTGAATGAGCAGTTCTTC | TRBJ2-1 | TRBD1 | TRBV27 | .
CASSLWGSGSGGTDTQYF | TGTGCCAGCAGCTTGTGGGGTAGCGGGAGTGGTGGCACAGATACGCAGTATTTT | TRBJ2-3 | TRBD2 | TRBV5-4 | few
CASSAQGVVPPKPYF | TGCGCCAGCAGCGCTCAGGGGGTGGTCCCACCGAAGCCCTACTTC | TRBJ2-4 | TRBD1 | TRBV5-1 | few
CASSPGLAGVKTKNIQYF | TGTGCCAGCAGCCCTGGACTAGCGGGAGTTAAAACCAAAAACATTCAGTACTTC | TRBJ2-4 | TRBD2 | TRBV7-9 | few
CASSQGYGRVGNEQFF | TGTGCCAGCAGCCAAGGTTACGGGAGGGTCGGAAATGAGCAGTTCTTC | TRBJ2-1 | TRBD2 | TRBV4-2 | few
CASQPKGFYEQYF | TGTGCCTCCCAACCAAAGGGGTTCTACGAGCAGTACTTC | TRBJ2-7 | . | TRBV30 | few
CASSPGLAGYTGELFF | TGTGCCAGCAGTCCCGGACTAGCGGGATACACCGGGGAGCTGTTTTTT | TRBJ2-2 | TRBD2 | TRBV27 | few
CASSHVRTNQPQHF | TGCGCCAGCAGCCATGTCAGGACTAATCAGCCCCAGCATTTT | TRBJ1-5 | . | TRBV4-1 | .
CSVEDLARTEAFF | TGCAGCGTTGAAGATCTAGCTAGGACTGAAGCTTTCTTT | TRBJ1-1 | . | TRBV29-1 | .
CAWSVTSGSFEQYF | TGTGCCTGGAGTGTCACTAGCGGGAGCTTCGAGCAGTACTTC | TRBJ2-7 | TRBD2 | TRBV30 | .
CASSPRLAGITDTQYF | TGTGCCAGCAGCCCCCGGCTAGCGGGGATAACAGATACGCAGTATTTT | TRBJ2-3 | TRBD2 | TRBV14 | few
CASSSGTRRYEQYF | TGTGCCAGCAGCTCGGGGACTAGACGCTACGAGCAGTACTTC | TRBJ2-7 | TRBD2 | TRBV7-6 | .
CASSQGDMGLHEQYF | TGTGCCAGCAGCCAAGGGGACATGGGGCTCCACGAGCAGTACTTC | TRBJ2-7 | . | TRBV7-6 | few
CASSLDVSGRTQYF | TGTGCCAGCAGCTTAGATGTTAGCGGGCGGACCCAGTACTTC | TRBJ2-5 | TRBD2 | TRBV5-4 | .
CASRRTGRGQVYGYTF | TGTGCCAGCAGACGTACTGGACGGGGTCAGGTCTATGGCTACACCTTC | TRBJ1-2 | . | TRBV5-4 | few
CSAEGPAAYEQYF | TGCAGCGCCGAGGGTCCAGCAGCCTACGAGCAGTACTTC | TRBJ2-7 | . | TRBV29-1 | few
CASSSPTGGNEKLFF | TGTGCCAGCAGTTCACCGACAGGGGGGAATGAAAAACTGTTTTTT | TRBJ1-4 | TRBD1 | TRBV27 | few
CASSLVAAGVSYEQYF | TGTGCCAGCAGCTTAGTTGCAGCGGGAGTTTCCTACGAGCAGTACTTC | TRBJ2-7 | TRBD2 | TRBV13 | .
CASSSGLSSEQFF | TGTGCCAGCAGCTCAGGGTTGAGCAGTGAGCAGTTCTTC | TRBJ2-1 | . | TRBV7-9 | few
CASSRSPSGSYNEQFF | TGTGCCAGCAGCCGCTCCCCTAGCGGGAGTTACAATGAGCAGTTCTTC | TRBJ2-1 | TRBD2 | TRBV7-3 | few
CSVGSGQGTGEQYF | TGCAGCGTTGGGTCCGGACAGGGGACGGGCGAGCAGTACTTC | TRBJ2-7 | TRBD1 | TRBV29-1 | few